This T cell receptor beta chain was sequenced in a study of liver allograft versus peripheral blood T cells. Study at large: What was compared were the T cell receptor repertoires in transplanted livers and those in the peripheral blood of recipients. Study conclusions and caveats: Peripheral blood repertoires reportedly differed from the T cell receptor repertoires found inside liver allografts.

This CDR3 region has 18 residues. V lost 1 base to trimming and J lost 2 bases; unmatched junction nucleotides: 14. Germline V CDR1 and CDR2: DFQATT, SNEGSKA (reference sequence). Using its own MiXCR run on the reads, TCRdb lists one record per CDR3 protein. In the table there are under 2,000 distinct CDR3 sequences, about 15% of which are singletons. This clonotype ranks as medium-sized (0.01 to 0.1%). The antigen is not known. This clonotype originated in a human patient who had a liver transplant. Some T cells may be supplied by the graft donor. The V call is TRBV20-1, the J call TRBJ1-1, with 9 nucleotides matching TRBD1. The CDR3 sequence: CSARGIRDRVSSNTEAFF. The CDR3 DNA is TGCAGTGCTAGAGGGATCCGGGACAGGGTGTCGAGTAACACTGAAGCTTTCTTT.